A single TCR beta chain is shown here with its context. Its antigen is currently unknown. The data were obtained in a study of T cell responses to AZD1222 COVID-19 vaccine. Germline CDR1 reads SGHTA; CDR2 reads FQGNSA. The CDR3 is 14 residues long. The J segment lost 8 bases and the V segment lost 2 bases, leaving 8 bases of the junction unmatched. The assay was immunoSEQ multiplex PCR, and TCRdb's table has in-frame clones only and misses some. This table holds 150,000 to 200,000 clones, around 88% found once. Study results and limitations: A reported finding is that nearly half of spike-specific TCRs target unmutated variant regions. Samples come after the peak T cell response, not at day 14. Two doses of AZD1222 preceded a rise in Spike-specific TCR breadth and depth. Donors in the cohort were predominantly white British and more often female, and clonal diversity was possibly underestimated.

The chain has TRBV7-2 and TRBJ1-2; 7 bases match TRBD1. The clonotype was recovered from an adult in good health. The sequenced sample was peripheral blood, obtained on day 0 of AZD1222 vaccination. Written as DNA, the CDR3 is TGTGCCAGCAGCTTATATGGGACAGTCGAAGGCTACACCTTC. It specifies CASSLYGTVEGYTF.